This TCR beta chain was sequenced during a study of human T cells and chemical hapten exposure. TCRdb re-analysed the RACE reads in MiXCR, keeping a single row per CDR3 protein. The sample includes 75,000 to 100,000 distinct CDR3 sequences, 10% to 15% of them seen just once. Specified time point: patch test 1, 2 weeks after DPC sensitization. The treatment was: therapeutic diphenylcyclopropenone sensitization with weekly scalp DPC. The length of the CDR3 is 17 residues. The ends were cut back, 1 base at V and 1 base at J, with 11 bases in the middle. Germline V gives CDR1 SGHVS, CDR2 FQNEAQ. This receptor was taken from a woman aged 55-69 years with alopecia areata. Some clones in this sample may be carry-over from other donors' samples. J is TRBJ2-6 and V is TRBV7-8; a weak D match, TRBD1 (6 bases). Here the sequenced sample was whole blood, taken in connection with sensitization to the hapten diphenylcyclopropenone (DPC). The CDR3 sequence: CASSLDRVRSGANVLTF. DNA for the CDR3: TGTGCCAGCAGCTTAGACAGGGTCCGGTCTGGGGCCAACGTCCTGACTTTC.